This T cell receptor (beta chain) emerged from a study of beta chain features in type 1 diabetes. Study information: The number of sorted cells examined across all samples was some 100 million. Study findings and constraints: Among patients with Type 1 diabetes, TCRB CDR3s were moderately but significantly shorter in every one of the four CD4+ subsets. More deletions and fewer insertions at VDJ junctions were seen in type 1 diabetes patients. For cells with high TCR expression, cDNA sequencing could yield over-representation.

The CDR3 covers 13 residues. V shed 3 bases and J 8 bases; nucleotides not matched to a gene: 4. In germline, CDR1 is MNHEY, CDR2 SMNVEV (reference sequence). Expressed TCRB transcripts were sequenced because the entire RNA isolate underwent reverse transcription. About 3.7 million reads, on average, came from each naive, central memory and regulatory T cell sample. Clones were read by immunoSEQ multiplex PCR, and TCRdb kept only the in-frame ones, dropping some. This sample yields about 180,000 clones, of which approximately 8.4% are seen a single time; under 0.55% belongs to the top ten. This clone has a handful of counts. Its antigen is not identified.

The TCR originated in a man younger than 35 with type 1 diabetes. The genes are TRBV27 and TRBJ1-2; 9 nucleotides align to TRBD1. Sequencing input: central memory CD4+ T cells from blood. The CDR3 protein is CASSFGDRAGYTF. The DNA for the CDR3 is TGTGCCAGCAGTTTCGGGGACAGGGCCGGCTACACCTTC.